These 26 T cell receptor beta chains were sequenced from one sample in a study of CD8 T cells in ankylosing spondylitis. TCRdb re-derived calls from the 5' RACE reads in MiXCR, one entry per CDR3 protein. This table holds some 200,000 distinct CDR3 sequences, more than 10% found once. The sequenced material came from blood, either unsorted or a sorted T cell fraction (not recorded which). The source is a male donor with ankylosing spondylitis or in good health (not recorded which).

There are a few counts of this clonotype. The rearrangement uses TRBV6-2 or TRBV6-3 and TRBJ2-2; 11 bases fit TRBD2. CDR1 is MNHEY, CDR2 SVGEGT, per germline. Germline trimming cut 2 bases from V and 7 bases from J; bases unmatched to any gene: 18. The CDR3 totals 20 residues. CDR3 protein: CASSYAAQWLAGGRGGELFF. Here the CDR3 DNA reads TGTGCCAGCAGTTACGCTGCCCAGTGGCTAGCGGGAGGCCGGGGCGGGGAGCTGTTTTTT.

CDR3 sequence: CASSYSAGGPLNEQFF. DNA of the CDR3: TGTGCCAGCAGTTACTCCGCGGGAGGGCCTCTCAATGAGCAGTTCTTC. V and J are TRBV6-2 or TRBV6-3 and TRBJ2-1, with 9 bases lining up with TRBD2. The V gene's germline CDR1 is MNHEY and CDR2 SVGEGT. This CDR3 comprises 16 residues. J was trimmed by 6 bases and V by 0 bases; bases with no gene match: 6.

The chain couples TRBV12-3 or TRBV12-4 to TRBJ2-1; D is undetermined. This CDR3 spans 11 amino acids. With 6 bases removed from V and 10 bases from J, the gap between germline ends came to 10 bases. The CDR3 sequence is CASSIGPEQFF. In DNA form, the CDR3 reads TGTGCCAGCAGCATTGGGCCCGAGCAGTTCTTC.

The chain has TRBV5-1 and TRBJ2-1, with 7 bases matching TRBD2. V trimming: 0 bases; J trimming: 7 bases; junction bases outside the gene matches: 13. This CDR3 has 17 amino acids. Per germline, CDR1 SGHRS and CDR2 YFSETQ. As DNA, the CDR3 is TGCGCCAGCAGCTTGGACGGGGGAGGGCCCTCGTGGAATGAGCAGTTCTTC. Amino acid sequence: CASSLDGGGPSWNEQFF.

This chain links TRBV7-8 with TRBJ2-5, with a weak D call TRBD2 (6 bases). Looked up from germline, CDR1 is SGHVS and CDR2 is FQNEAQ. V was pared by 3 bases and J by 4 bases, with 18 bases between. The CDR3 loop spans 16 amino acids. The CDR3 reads CASSLEGLGFIETQYF. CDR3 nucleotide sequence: TGTGCCAGCAGCTTGGAGGGACTCGGGTTTATAGAGACCCAGTACTTC.

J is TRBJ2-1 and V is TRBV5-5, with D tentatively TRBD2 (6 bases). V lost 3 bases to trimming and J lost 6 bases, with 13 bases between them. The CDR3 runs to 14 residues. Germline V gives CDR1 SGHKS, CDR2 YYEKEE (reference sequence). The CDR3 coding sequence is TGTGCCAGCAGCTGGGGGGACGGATCCAATGAGCAGTTCTTC. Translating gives CASSWGDGSNEQFF.

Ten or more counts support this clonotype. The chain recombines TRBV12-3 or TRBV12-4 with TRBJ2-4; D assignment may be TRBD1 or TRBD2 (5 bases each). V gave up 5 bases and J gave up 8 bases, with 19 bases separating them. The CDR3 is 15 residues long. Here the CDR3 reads CASSRPGPEGYIQYF. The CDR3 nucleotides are TGTGCCAGCAGTCGCCCGGGACCTGAGGGATACATTCAGTACTTC.

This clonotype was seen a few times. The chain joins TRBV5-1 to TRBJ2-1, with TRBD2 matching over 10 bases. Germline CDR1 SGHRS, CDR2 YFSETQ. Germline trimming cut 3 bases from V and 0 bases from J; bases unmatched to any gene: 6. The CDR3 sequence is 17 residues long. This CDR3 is CASSSQRGGLSYNEQFF. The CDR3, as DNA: TGCGCCAGCAGCTCCCAGCGGGGGGGCCTCTCCTACAATGAGCAGTTCTTC.

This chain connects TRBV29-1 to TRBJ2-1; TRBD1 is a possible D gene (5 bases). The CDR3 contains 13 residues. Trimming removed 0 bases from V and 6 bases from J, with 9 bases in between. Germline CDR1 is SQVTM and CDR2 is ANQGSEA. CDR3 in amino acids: CSVEDQGTNEQFF. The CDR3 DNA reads TGCAGCGTTGAAGATCAGGGTACCAATGAGCAGTTCTTC.

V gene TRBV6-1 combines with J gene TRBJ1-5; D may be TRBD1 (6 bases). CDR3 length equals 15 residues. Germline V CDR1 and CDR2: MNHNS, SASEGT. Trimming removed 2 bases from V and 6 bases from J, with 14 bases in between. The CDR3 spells CASSEREGVGQPQHF. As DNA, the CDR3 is TGTGCCAGCAGTGAACGGGAGGGGGTCGGTCAGCCCCAGCATTTT.

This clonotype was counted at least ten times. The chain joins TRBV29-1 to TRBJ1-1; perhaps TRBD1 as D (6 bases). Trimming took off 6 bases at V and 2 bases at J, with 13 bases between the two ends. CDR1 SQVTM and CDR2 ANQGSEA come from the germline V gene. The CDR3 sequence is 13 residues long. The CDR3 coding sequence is TGCAGCGTCCAAGGGGGACATAACACTGAAGCTTTCTTT. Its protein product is CSVQGGHNTEAFF.

The CDR3 nucleotides read TGTGCCAGTATAGAGTACACCGGGGAGCTGTTTTTT. As protein: CASIEYTGELFF. The rearrangement links TRBV2 to TRBJ2-2; no clear D gene. Germline-derived CDR1 and CDR2 are SNHLY and FYNNEI. The ends were cut back, 9 bases at V and 3 bases at J, with 8 bases in the middle. This CDR3 is built from 12 residues. Together with reference TRBV2 and TRBJ2-2, the CDR3 gives the full variable domain: EPEVTQTPSHQVTQMGQEVILRCVPISNHLYFYWYRQILGQKVEFLVSFYNNEISEKSEIFDDQFSVERPDGSNFTLKIRSTKLEDSAMYFCASIEYTGELFFGEGSRLTVL.

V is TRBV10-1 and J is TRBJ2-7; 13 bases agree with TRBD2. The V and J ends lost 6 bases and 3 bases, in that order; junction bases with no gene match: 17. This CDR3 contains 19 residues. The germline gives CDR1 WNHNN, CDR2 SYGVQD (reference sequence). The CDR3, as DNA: TGCGCCAGCAGCGATGCGGGACTGACTAGCGGGAGGTTCGGCTACGAGCAGTACTTC. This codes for CASSDAGLTSGRFGYEQYF.

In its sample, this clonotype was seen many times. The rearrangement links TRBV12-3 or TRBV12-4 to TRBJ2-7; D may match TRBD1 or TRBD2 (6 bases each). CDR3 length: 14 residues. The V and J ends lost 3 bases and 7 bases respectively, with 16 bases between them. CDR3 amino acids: CASSFLGGKGEQYF. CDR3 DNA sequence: TGTGCCAGCAGTTTCTTAGGGGGGAAGGGGGAGCAGTACTTC.

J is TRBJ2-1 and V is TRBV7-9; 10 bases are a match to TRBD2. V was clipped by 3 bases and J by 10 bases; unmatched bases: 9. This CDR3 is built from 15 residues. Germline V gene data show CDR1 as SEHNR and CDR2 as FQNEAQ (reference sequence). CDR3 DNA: TGTGCCAGCAGCTTGTTAGCGGGAGGTCTCGGAGAGCAGTTCTTC. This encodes CASSLLAGGLGEQFF.

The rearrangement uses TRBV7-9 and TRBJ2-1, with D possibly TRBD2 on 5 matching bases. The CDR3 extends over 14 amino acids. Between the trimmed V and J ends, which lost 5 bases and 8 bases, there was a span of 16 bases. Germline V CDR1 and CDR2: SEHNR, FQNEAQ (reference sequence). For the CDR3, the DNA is TGTGCCAGCAGCCCGGCGGGCCATTCGGATGAGCAGTTCTTC. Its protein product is CASSPAGHSDEQFF.

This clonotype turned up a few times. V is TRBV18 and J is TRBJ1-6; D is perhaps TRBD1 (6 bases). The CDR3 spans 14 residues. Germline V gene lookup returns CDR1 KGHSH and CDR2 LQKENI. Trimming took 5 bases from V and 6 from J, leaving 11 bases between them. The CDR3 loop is CASSSDSLNSPLHF. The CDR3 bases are TGTGCCAGCTCATCGGACAGTCTTAATTCACCCCTCCACTTT.

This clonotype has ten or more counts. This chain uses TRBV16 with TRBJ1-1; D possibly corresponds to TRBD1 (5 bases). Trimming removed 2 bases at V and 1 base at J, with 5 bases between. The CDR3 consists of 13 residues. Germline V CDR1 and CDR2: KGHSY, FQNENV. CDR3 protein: CASSQGQNTEAFF. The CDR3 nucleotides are TGTGCCAGCAGCCAAGGACAGAACACTGAAGCTTTCTTT.

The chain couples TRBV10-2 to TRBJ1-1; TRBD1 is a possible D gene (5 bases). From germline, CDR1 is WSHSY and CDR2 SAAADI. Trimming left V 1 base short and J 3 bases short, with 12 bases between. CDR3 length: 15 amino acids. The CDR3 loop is CASSEFSDTDTEAFF. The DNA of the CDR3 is TGCGCCAGCAGTGAGTTCTCGGACACCGACACTGAAGCTTTCTTT.

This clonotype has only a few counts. CDR3 sequence: CASKYGENTEAFF. CDR3 in DNA: TGCGCCAGCAAATACGGAGAGAACACTGAAGCTTTCTTT. This chain connects TRBV5-1 to TRBJ1-1; no clear D gene. CDR3 size: 13 residues. Germline loops: CDR1 SGHRS, CDR2 YFSETQ. Trimming stripped 6 bases from V and 1 base from J, with 10 bases between.

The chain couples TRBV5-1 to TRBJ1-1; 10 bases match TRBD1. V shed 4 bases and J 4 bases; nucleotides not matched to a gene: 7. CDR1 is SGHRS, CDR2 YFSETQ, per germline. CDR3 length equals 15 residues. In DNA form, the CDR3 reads TGCGCCAGCAGCGGGGGACAGGGGAGGACCACTGAAGCTTTCTTT. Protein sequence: CASSGGQGRTTEAFF. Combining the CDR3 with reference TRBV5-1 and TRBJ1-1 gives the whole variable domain KAGVTQTPRYLIKTRGQQVTLSCSPISGHRSVSWYQQTPGQGLQFLFEYFSETQRNKGNFPGRFSGRQFSNSRSEMNVSTLELGDSALYLCASSGGQGRTTEAFFGQGTRLTVV.

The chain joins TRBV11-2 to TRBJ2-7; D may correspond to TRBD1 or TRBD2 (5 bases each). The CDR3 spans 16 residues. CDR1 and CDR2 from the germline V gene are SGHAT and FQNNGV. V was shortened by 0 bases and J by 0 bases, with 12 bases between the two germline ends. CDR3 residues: CASSLDARGYSYEQYF. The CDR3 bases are TGTGCCAGCAGCTTAGATGCCCGGGGCTACTCCTACGAGCAGTACTTC. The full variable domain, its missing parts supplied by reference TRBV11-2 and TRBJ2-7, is EAGVAQSPRYKIIEKRQSVAFWCNPISGHATLYWYQQILGQGPKLLIQFQNNGVVDDSQLPKDRFSAERLKGVDSTLKIQPAKLEDSAVYLCASSLDARGYSYEQYFGPGTRLTVT.

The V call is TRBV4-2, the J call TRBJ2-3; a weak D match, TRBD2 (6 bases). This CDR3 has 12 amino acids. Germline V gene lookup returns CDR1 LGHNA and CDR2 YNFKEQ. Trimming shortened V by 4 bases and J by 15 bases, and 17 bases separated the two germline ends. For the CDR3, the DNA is TGTGCCAGCAGCCCGTACGGGGGAGTAATCTATTTT. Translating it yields CASSPYGGVIYF.

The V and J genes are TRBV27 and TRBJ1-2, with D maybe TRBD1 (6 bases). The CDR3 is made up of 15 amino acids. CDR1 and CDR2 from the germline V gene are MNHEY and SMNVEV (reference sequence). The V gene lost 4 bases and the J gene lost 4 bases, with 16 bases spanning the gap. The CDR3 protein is CASSYAGTNFYGYTF. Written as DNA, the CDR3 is TGTGCCAGCAGTTACGCCGGGACAAATTTCTATGGCTACACCTTC.

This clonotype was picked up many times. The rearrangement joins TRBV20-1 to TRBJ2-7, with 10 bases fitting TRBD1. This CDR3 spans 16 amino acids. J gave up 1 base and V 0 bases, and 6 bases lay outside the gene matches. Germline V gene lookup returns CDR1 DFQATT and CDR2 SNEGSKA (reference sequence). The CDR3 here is CSAREVGTGVSYEQYF. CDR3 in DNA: TGCAGTGCTAGAGAGGTTGGGACAGGGGTTTCCTACGAGCAGTACTTC.

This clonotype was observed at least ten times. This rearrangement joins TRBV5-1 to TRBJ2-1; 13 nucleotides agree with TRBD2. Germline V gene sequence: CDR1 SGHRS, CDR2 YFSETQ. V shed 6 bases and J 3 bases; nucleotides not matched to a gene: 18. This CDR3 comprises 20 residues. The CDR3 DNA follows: TGCGCCAGCACAAGTCCCCGGGGACTAGCGGGACCTGAGGTCTACAATGAGCAGTTCTTC. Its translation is CASTSPRGLAGPEVYNEQFF. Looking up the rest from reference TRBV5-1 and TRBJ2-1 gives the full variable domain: KAGVTQTPRYLIKTRGQQVTLSCSPISGHRSVSWYQQTPGQGLQFLFEYFSETQRNKGNFPGRFSGRQFSNSRSEMNVSTLELGDSALYLCASTSPRGLAGPEVYNEQFFGPGTRLTVL.